Given below is one T cell receptor (beta chain) in context. Its antigen remains unknown. The protocol was immunoSEQ multiplex PCR, while the TCRdb copy is restricted to in-frame clones and leaves out a portion. The repertoire holds roughly 150,000 clones, with about 86% as singletons. This specimen belongs to a study of T cell responses to AZD1222 COVID-19 vaccine. Study at large: Analysis merged second doses at about 4 or about 12 weeks. Study conclusions and caveats: The study identified only a handful of AZD1222 recipients as seropositive at baseline. Donors, mostly white British, included more females; clonal diversity was possibly underestimated.

Germline CDR1 and CDR2: MGHRA and YSYEKL. Trimming cost V 2 bases and J 7 bases; bases outside gene matches: 8. This CDR3 region has 16 residues. This chain joins TRBV4-1 and TRBJ2-1; TRBD2 aligns across 10 bases. This clonotype was sampled from an adult in good health. The input for sequencing was peripheral blood, taken on day 0 of AZD1222 vaccination. CDR3 amino acids: CASSQMLAGVGNEQFF. The CDR3 bases are TGCGCCAGCAGCCAAATGCTAGCGGGAGTCGGTAATGAGCAGTTCTTC.